This is a list of T cell receptor beta chains from one sample in a study of control samples from healthy donors and cancer patients. Assay: immunoSEQ multiplex PCR; the TCRdb copy retains only in-frame clones and omits some. The top ten clones hold less than 2% of a sample with about 190,000 clones, roughly nine tenths of them seen once. Source material: blood. These TCRs come from a man aged 25-45 years in good health. The CDR3 runs from the conserved cysteine through the conserved F or W. D genes are given only for firm matches. A clone size is listed for some rows: how often the clone was seen (once, few, many), or a class if it is expanded.

CASSLDRQGREQFF | TGTGCCAGCAGCTTAGACCGACAGGGGCGGGAGCAGTTCTTC | TRBD1 | TRBV11-2 | - | TRBJ2-1
CASSPPVAGTGLYEQYF | TGTGCCAGCTCACCACCGGTCGCTGGGACAGGCCTTTACGAGCAGTACTTC | TRBD1 | TRBV18 | - | TRBJ2-7
CASTLRQGSNTEAFF | TGTGCCAGTACCTTGAGACAGGGGTCGAACACTGAAGCTTTCTTT | TRBD1 | TRBV19 | - | TRBJ1-1
CASSNPGQGTEKLFF | TGTGCCAGCAGTAACCCGGGACAGGGGACCGAAAAACTGTTTTTT | TRBD1 | TRBV6-2/TRBV6-3 | few | TRBJ1-4
CSASRVGGRAFF | TGCAGTGCTAGTAGGGTTGGAGGCAGAGCTTTCTTT | - | TRBV20-1 | - | TRBJ1-1
CASSSGGAVTDTQYF | TGTGCCAGCAGCTCGGGGGGGGCCGTCACAGATACGCAGTATTTT | TRBD2 | TRBV7-6 | - | TRBJ2-3
CASTHAPGQRNSPLHF | TGCGCCAGCACTCACGCACCGGGACAGAGGAATTCACCCCTCCACTTT | TRBD1 | TRBV4-1 | - | TRBJ1-6
CASNHLGGYGNTIYF | TGTGCCAGTAACCATCTGGGGGGCTACGGAAACACCATATATTTT | - | TRBV19 | - | TRBJ1-3
CASRRQGRTEYEQYF | TGTGCCAGCAGGCGACAGGGTCGAACTGAGTACGAGCAGTACTTC | TRBD1 | TRBV7-9 | - | TRBJ2-7
CASSDWGQTGQPQHF | TGTGCCAGCAGTGATTGGGGACAGACCGGGCAGCCCCAGCATTTT | TRBD1 | TRBV2 | - | TRBJ1-5
CASSLLAGGQETQYF | TGTGCCAGCAGTCTTCTAGCGGGGGGGCAAGAGACCCAGTACTTC | TRBD2 | TRBV27 | - | TRBJ2-5
CASKGTSGDNEQFF | TGTGCCAGCAAAGGGACTAGCGGTGACAATGAGCAGTTCTTC | TRBD2 | TRBV6-5 | - | TRBJ2-1
CASSFRGQETQYF | TGCGCCAGCAGCTTCCGGGGGCAAGAGACCCAGTACTTC | - | TRBV5-1 | - | TRBJ2-5
CASGRTGGDEQYF | TGCGCCAGCGGTCGGACAGGCGGAGACGAGCAGTACTTC | TRBD1 | TRBV10-1 | - | TRBJ2-7
CASRTGSYEQYF | TGTGCCAGCAGGACAGGGAGCTACGAGCAGTACTTC | TRBD1 | TRBV6-5 | - | TRBJ2-7
CASSNRRQHSYEQYF | TGTGCCAGCAGCAATAGACGACAGCACTCCTACGAGCAGTACTTC | - | TRBV21-1 | - | TRBJ2-7
CASSNGDRGYGYTF | TGTGCCAGCAGCAATGGGGACAGGGGCTATGGCTACACCTTC | TRBD1 | TRBV5-6 | - | TRBJ1-2
CASSFRRDRGYGYTF | TGTGCCAGCAGTTTCCGCAGGGACAGGGGATATGGCTACACCTTC | TRBD1 | TRBV27 | once | TRBJ1-2
CASSFLKGQGYGYTF | TGCGCCAGCAGCTTTTTAAAGGGGCAAGGATATGGCTACACCTTC | - | TRBV5-1 | - | TRBJ1-2
CASSYGAGTTNEKLFF | TGTGCCAGCAGTTACGGAGCAGGGACAACTAATGAAAAACTGTTTTTT | - | TRBV6-5 | - | TRBJ1-4
CASSVTSYNEQFF | TGTGCCAGCAGTGTAACCTCCTACAATGAGCAGTTCTTC | - | TRBV6-4 | - | TRBJ2-1
CASSSGAGSPLHF | TGTGCCAGCAGTTCAGGGGCCGGTTCACCCCTCCACTTT | - | TRBV28 | - | TRBJ1-6
CASSSPRGREAFF | TGTGCCAGCAGCTCCCCGCGGGGGAGAGAAGCTTTCTTT | - | TRBV7-9 | - | TRBJ1-1
CASSLGYGTGNTGELFF | TGCGCCAGCAGCTTGGGGTACGGGACAGGGAACACCGGGGAGCTGTTTTTT | TRBD1 | TRBV5-1 | once | TRBJ2-2
CSASPRDRAYEQYF | TGCAGTGCTAGTCCCCGGGACAGGGCCTACGAGCAGTACTTC | TRBD1 | TRBV20-1 | - | TRBJ2-7
CASSSARGYEQYF | TGTGCCAGCAGCTCCGCCAGGGGATACGAGCAGTACTTC | - | TRBV11-3 | - | TRBJ2-7
CASSPGNNEQFF | TGTGCCAGCAGCCCAGGGAACAATGAGCAGTTCTTC | - | TRBV14 | - | TRBJ2-1
CASNPRTGGSGETQYF | TGTGCCAGCAACCCAAGGACAGGGGGATCAGGGGAGACCCAGTACTTC | TRBD1 | TRBV2 | - | TRBJ2-5
CAWSRQGDSGANVLTF | TGTGCCTGGAGCCGACAGGGGGACTCTGGGGCCAACGTCCTGACTTTC | TRBD1 | TRBV30 | - | TRBJ2-6
CASSQAAVTDTQYF | TGCGCCAGCAGCCAAGCCGCGGTCACAGATACGCAGTATTTT | - | TRBV4-1 | - | TRBJ2-3
CASSRGRGGRPGELFF | TGTGCCAGCAGCCGGGGGCGGGGGGGCCGACCCGGGGAGCTGTTTTTT | TRBD2 | TRBV11-3 | few | TRBJ2-2
CASSTRSSGQGGYEQYF | TGTGCCAGCAGCACCCGCTCCTCGGGACAGGGTGGCTACGAGCAGTACTTC | TRBD1 | TRBV13 | few | TRBJ2-7
CASSERTLNSPLHF | TGTGCCAGCAGTGAGCGGACACTGAATTCACCCCTCCACTTT | - | TRBV2 | - | TRBJ1-6
CASSLGGGRSPEQYF | TGTGCCAGCAGCTTGGGGGGAGGACGGAGTCCCGAGCAGTACTTC | - | TRBV5-5 | - | TRBJ2-7
CASSDSAGGGGEQFF | TGTGCCAGCAGTGACTCGGCGGGCGGGGGCGGTGAGCAGTTCTTC | - | TRBV6-4 | few | TRBJ2-1
CASRPWTGYLDTIYF | TGCGCCAGCAGACCCTGGACGGGTTATTTGGACACCATATATTTT | - | TRBV10-2 | few | TRBJ1-3
CASSPGQSSYEQYF | TGTGCCAGCTCACCAGGACAAAGCTCCTACGAGCAGTACTTC | - | TRBV18 | - | TRBJ2-7
CASSLSSPTDTQYF | TGTGCCAGCAGTTTATCGTCCCCGACAGATACGCAGTATTTT | - | TRBV27 | - | TRBJ2-3
CASSIAVRSYGYTF | TGTGCCAGTAGTATAGCAGTCAGGAGCTATGGCTACACCTTC | - | TRBV19 | - | TRBJ1-2
CASSPGGQYSNQPQHF | TGTGCCAGCAGCCCCGGGGGGCAGTATAGCAATCAGCCCCAGCATTTT | - | TRBV27 | - | TRBJ1-5
CASSDTGQSYNEQFF | TGTGCCAGCAGCGACACGGGACAGTCCTACAATGAGCAGTTCTTC | TRBD1 | TRBV6-5 | - | TRBJ2-1
CASSVVQTDTQYF | TGTGCCAGCAGCGTAGTCCAGACAGATACGCAGTATTTT | - | TRBV9 | - | TRBJ2-3
CASSQVREVAFF | TGTGCCAGCAGCCAAGTAAGGGAAGTAGCTTTCTTT | - | TRBV3-1/TRBV3-2 | - | TRBJ1-1
CASSLDPGTGQTEQYF | TGTGCCAGCAGTTTAGATCCCGGGACTGGCCAAACCGAGCAGTACTTC | - | TRBV28 | - | TRBJ2-7
CASSIVVGSNQPQHF | TGTGCCAGTAGTATAGTGGTCGGTAGCAATCAGCCCCAGCATTTT | - | TRBV19 | - | TRBJ1-5
CASSLGRGPDTQYF | TGCGCCAGCAGCTTGGGCAGGGGGCCGGATACGCAGTATTTT | TRBD1 | TRBV5-1 | - | TRBJ2-3
CASGPGNTEAFF | TGCGCCAGCGGTCCTGGCAACACTGAAGCTTTCTTT | - | TRBV10-2 | - | TRBJ1-1
CASSYSPTENTEAFF | TGTGCCAGCAGTTACTCGCCGACAGAGAACACTGAAGCTTTCTTT | - | TRBV6-5 | - | TRBJ1-1
CSVGTGGQSYEQYF | TGCAGCGTGGGGACAGGGGGACAATCCTACGAGCAGTACTTC | TRBD1 | TRBV29-1 | - | TRBJ2-7
CASSMDRVYEQYF | TGTGCCAGCAGCATGGACAGAGTGTACGAGCAGTACTTC | - | TRBV5-6 | - | TRBJ2-7
CASSGLAGGNNEQFF | TGTGCCAGCAGCGGACTAGCGGGGGGGAACAATGAGCAGTTCTTC | TRBD2 | TRBV7-9 | - | TRBJ2-1